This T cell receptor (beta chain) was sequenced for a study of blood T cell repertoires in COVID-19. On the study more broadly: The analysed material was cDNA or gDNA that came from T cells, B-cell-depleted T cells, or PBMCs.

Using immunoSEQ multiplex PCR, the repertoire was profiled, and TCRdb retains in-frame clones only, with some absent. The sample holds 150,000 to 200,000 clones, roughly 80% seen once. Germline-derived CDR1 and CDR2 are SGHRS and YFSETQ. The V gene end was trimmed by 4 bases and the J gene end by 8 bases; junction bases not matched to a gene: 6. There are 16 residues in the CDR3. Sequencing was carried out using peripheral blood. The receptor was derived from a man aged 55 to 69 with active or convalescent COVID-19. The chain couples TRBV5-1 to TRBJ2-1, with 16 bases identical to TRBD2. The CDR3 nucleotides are TGCGCCAGCAGCCCCGGGACTAGCGGGAGGGCCCATGAGCAGTTCTTC. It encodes CASSPGTSGRAHEQFF. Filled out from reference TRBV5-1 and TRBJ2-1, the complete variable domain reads KAGVTQTPRYLIKTRGQQVTLSCSPISGHRSVSWYQQTPGQGLQFLFEYFSETQRNKGNFPGRFSGRQFSNSRSEMNVSTLELGDSALYLCASSPGTSGRAHEQFFGPGTRLTVL.